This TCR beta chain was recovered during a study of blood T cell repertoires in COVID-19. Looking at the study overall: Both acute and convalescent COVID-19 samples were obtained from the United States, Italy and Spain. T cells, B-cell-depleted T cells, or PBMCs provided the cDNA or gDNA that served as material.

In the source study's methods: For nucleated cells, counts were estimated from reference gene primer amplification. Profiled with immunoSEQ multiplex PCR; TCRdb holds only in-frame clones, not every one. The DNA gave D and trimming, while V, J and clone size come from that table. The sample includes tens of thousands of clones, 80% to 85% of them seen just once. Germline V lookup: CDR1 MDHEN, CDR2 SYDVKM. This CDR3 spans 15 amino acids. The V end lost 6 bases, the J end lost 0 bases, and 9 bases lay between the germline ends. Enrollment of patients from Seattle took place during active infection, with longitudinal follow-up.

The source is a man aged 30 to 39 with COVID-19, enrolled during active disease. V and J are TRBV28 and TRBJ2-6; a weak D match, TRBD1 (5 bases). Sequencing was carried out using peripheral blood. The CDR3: CASRQGSSGANVLTF. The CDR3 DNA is TGTGCCAGCAGGCAGGGTAGCTCTGGGGCCAACGTCCTGACTTTC.